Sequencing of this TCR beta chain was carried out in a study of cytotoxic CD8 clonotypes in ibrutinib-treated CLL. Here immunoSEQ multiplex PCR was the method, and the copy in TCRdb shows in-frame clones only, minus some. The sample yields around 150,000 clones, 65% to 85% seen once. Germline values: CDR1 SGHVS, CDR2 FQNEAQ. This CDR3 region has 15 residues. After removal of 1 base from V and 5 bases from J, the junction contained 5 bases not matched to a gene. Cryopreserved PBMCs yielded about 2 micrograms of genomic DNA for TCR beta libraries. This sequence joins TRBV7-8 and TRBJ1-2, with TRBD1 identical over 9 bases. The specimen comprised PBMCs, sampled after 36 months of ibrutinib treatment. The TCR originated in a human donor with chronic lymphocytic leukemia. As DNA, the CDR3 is TGTGCCAGCAGCTTAGGGAGCGGGACAGGGTATGGCTACACCTTC. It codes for CASSLGSGTGYGYTF.